The 12 T cell receptor beta chains in this list originate from one sample, sequenced in a study of blood T cell repertoires in COVID-19. The protocol was immunoSEQ multiplex PCR, while the TCRdb copy is restricted to in-frame clones and leaves out a portion. In the table there are over 400,000 clones, 80% to 90% of which are singletons. Source material: PBMCs or T cells enriched from blood (not recorded which). These receptors were collected from a woman aged 55-70 years who had recovered from COVID-19.

The chain uses TRBV6-5 and TRBJ1-2, with D possibly TRBD1 on 6 matching bases. CDR1 and CDR2 (germline): MNHEY, SVGAGI. V dropped 6 bases and J dropped 0 bases, with 11 bases sitting between them. The length of the CDR3 is 14 residues. CDR3 coding DNA: TGTGCCAGCAGCTACGGGACACCTAACTATGGCTACACCTTC. Translation: CASSYGTPNYGYTF.

The chain is built from TRBV12-5 and TRBJ2-3; the match to TRBD1 covers 9 bases. J was trimmed by 2 bases and V by 6 bases; bases with no gene match: 9. CDR1 and CDR2 (germline): LGHNT, FRNRAP. This CDR3 spans 16 amino acids. CDR3 loop: CASGPRQGGSTDTQYF. CDR3 in DNA: TGTGCTAGTGGCCCCCGACAGGGGGGGTCCACAGATACGCAGTATTTT.

The chain links TRBV11-2 to TRBJ2-2, with 7 bases aligning to TRBD1. The junction had 6 bases not matched to a gene; V was cut back by 5 bases and J by 6 bases. Germline assignment: CDR1 SGHAT and CDR2 FQNNGV. The CDR3 spans 14 residues. DNA for the CDR3: TGTGCCAGCAGCCTAACAGGGGTATCCGGGGAGCTGTTTTTT. Encoded protein: CASSLTGVSGELFF.

The gene calls are TRBV14 and TRBJ2-5; 8 bases align to TRBD2. Losses at the gene ends were 4 bases for V and 5 bases for J; bases not matched to a gene: 15. The CDR3 has 17 amino acids. From germline, CDR1 is SGHDN and CDR2 FVKESK. DNA of the CDR3: TGTGCCAGCAGCCTTGGTCCCAGGACTAGCTTTCGGGAGACCCAGTACTTC. This codes for CASSLGPRTSFRETQYF.

The V gene is TRBV5-1, the J gene TRBJ1-5, with D perhaps matching TRBD1 (6 bases). V was trimmed by 0 bases and J by 6 bases, leaving 13 bases between them. The CDR3 covers 15 residues. The germline V gene has CDR1 SGHRS and CDR2 YFSETQ. The CDR3 nucleotides are TGCGCCAGCAGCTTGGGGGACAATCCGATTCAGCCCCAGCATTTT. Protein sequence: CASSLGDNPIQPQHF.

The chain joins TRBV14 to TRBJ2-1, with D possibly TRBD1 on 6 matching bases. CDR1 is SGHDN and CDR2 is FVKESK in the germline V gene. Trimming pared 4 bases from V and 4 bases from J, leaving 8 bases between. This CDR3 spans 13 amino acids. The CDR3 protein is CASSLQGYNEQFF. The CDR3 coding sequence is TGTGCCAGCAGCCTACAGGGATACAATGAGCAGTTCTTC.

The V call is TRBV11-2, the J call TRBJ1-6; TRBD1 matches at 7 bases. Germline-derived CDR1 and CDR2 are SGHAT and FQNNGV. Trimming at V came to 5 bases and at J to 6 bases, leaving 4 bases not matched to a gene. This CDR3 comprises 14 residues. The CDR3 reads CASSLGQRNSPLHF. CDR3 sequence (DNA): TGTGCCAGCAGCCTGGGACAGCGTAATTCACCCCTCCACTTT.

The chain links TRBV20-1 to TRBJ2-2, with TRBD2 identical over 8 bases. Germline CDR1 DFQATT, CDR2 SNEGSKA (reference sequence). This CDR3 has 14 amino acids. V shed 3 bases and J 5 bases; nucleotides not matched to a gene: 5. CDR3 sequence reads: CSASFREGTGELFF. The CDR3 DNA follows: TGCAGTGCTAGTTTCCGGGAGGGGACCGGGGAGCTGTTTTTT.

This clone was seen a few times. The rearrangement links TRBV3-1 (or the pseudogene TRBV3-2) to TRBJ2-7; D is possibly TRBD2 (6 bases). The germline V gene has CDR1 LGHDT and CDR2 YNNKEL (reference sequence). The CDR3 is made up of 14 amino acids. V dropped 1 base and J dropped 7 bases, with 14 bases sitting between them. The CDR3 region is CASSQGASVGEQYF. The CDR3 DNA sequence: TGTGCCAGCAGCCAAGGTGCTAGCGTGGGGGAGCAGTACTTC.

The V and J genes are TRBV14 and TRBJ2-1; 10 bases align to TRBD2. In germline, CDR1 is SGHDN, CDR2 FVKESK. The CDR3 covers 16 residues. Losses at the gene ends were 3 bases for V and 3 bases for J; bases not matched to a gene: 5. The CDR3 loop is CASSHGAGGLYNEQFF. Here the CDR3 DNA reads TGTGCCAGCAGCCACGGAGCGGGGGGGCTCTACAATGAGCAGTTCTTC.

In the case of this clone: The same CDR3 also results from other DNA sequences found in this sample. The CDR3 region has the DNA TGTGCCACCAGTGATCCGGGACAGGGCTATGGCTACACCTTC. It translates to CATSDPGQGYGYTF. This chain joins TRBV24-1 and TRBJ1-2; 9 bases agree with TRBD1. J gave up 4 bases and V 3 bases, and 2 bases lay outside the gene matches. Germline-derived CDR1 and CDR2 are KGHDR and SFDVKD. The CDR3 loop spans 14 amino acids.

The chain recombines TRBV7-2 with TRBJ2-6; D is perhaps TRBD2 (6 bases). The CDR3 runs to 14 residues. V was cut by 5 bases and J by 4 bases, with 9 bases left in between. Per the germline V gene, CDR1 is SGHTA and CDR2 is FQGNSA. CDR3 nucleotides: TGTGCCAGCAGCGGAGGACTAGGGGCCAACGTCCTGACTTTC. This sequence encodes CASSGGLGANVLTF.